This TCR beta chain came from a study of shared clonotypes between healthy human individuals. Study-wide findings and caveats: Generation probability values for non-shared clonotypes were lower than those for clonotypes shared by all four donors.

Per germline, CDR1 SGHRS and CDR2 YFSETQ. This CDR3 is built from 16 residues. The V and J ends lost 0 bases and 2 bases respectively, with 12 bases between them. Data came from immunoSEQ multiplex PCR; TCRdb stores just in-frame clones and leaves some out. The data show approximately 1.5 million clones, 95% to 99% seen once. As regards this clone: Its target is not known.

The sample consisted of naive CD4+ T cells sorted from blood. As to subset: CD45RA+ positively selected. This chain links TRBV5-1 with TRBJ1-3, with D perhaps matching TRBD1 (5 bases). This sequence was found in a man aged 30 to 45 in good health. CDR3 bases: TGCGCCAGCAGCTTGGGCCCCCGGACAACTGGAAACACCATATATTTT. Translating it yields CASSLGPRTTGNTIYF. The complete variable domain, with remaining parts taken from reference TRBV5-1 and TRBJ1-3, reads KAGVTQTPRYLIKTRGQQVTLSCSPISGHRSVSWYQQTPGQGLQFLFEYFSETQRNKGNFPGRFSGRQFSNSRSEMNVSTLELGDSALYLCASSLGPRTTGNTIYFGEGSWLTVV.